This record concerns one T cell receptor beta chain sequence. The target antigen is unknown. A second PCR of about 7 to 12 cycles used a sample-barcoded 5' primer and a J-beta primer mix. TCRdb used MiXCR to reprocess the 5' RACE reads, holding one entry per CDR3 protein. Of about 1.6 million distinct CDR3 sequences listed, about 35% were seen once; the top ten hold over 9%. These data are taken from a study of blood T cells in healthy people across ages. Overall study: With template switching, about one barcoded beta molecule was captured per two T cells.

The CDR3 has 15 residues. V lost 3 bases, J lost 3 bases, and 12 bases lay in between. Study-wide results and caveats: Fewer expanded clones and more diversity marked long-lived versus aged donors.

The source of this sequence is a woman aged 30 to 39 in good health. The chain links TRBV12-3 or TRBV12-4 to TRBJ2-1; no clear D. Source material: blood. The CDR3 DNA reads TGTGCCAGCAGTTTGGTCCAGTTAGGCTACAATGAGCAGTTCTTC. This sequence encodes CASSLVQLGYNEQFF.